The clone carrying this T cell receptor (beta chain) was counted many times. Individual cDNA molecules each received unique molecular identifiers attached to them. TCRdb re-called the 5' RACE reads with MiXCR, one entry per CDR3 protein. The repertoire includes tens of thousands of distinct CDR3 sequences, over 4.5% of them detected once, and 7.6% sits in the top ten. The CDR3 extends over 10 amino acids. Germline CDR1 LNHDA, CDR2 SQIVND (reference sequence). The germline V and J ends were trimmed by 10 bases and 6 bases, with 9 bases remaining between them. The entry originates in a study of early T cells in non-severe SARS-CoV-2 infection. Study background: Chains were unpaired, as sequencing was done on bulk RNA from unsorted whole blood.

This receptor was taken from an adult who was a healthcare worker with PCR-confirmed SARS-CoV-2 infection or an uninfected control (not recorded which). The sequencing input was whole blood. The chain joins TRBV19 to TRBJ1-2, with D tentatively TRBD1 (6 bases). In DNA, the CDR3 is TGTGCCATAAGGACAGATGGCTACACCTTC. Amino acids: CAIRTDGYTF. Full variable domain (rest looked up from reference TRBV19 and TRBJ1-2): DGGITQSPKYLFRKEGQNVTLSCEQNLNHDAMYWYRQDPGQGLRLIYYSQIVNDFQKGDIAEGYSVSREKKESFPLTVTSAQKNPTAFYLCAIRTDGYTFGSGTRLTVV.